This TCR beta chain was captured in a study of cytotoxic CD8 clonotypes in ibrutinib-treated CLL. Study results and caveats: Higher circulating CD8+ T-cell counts strongly accompanied higher baseline clonality, above age-matched healthy donors. Sampling times differed between sustained-remission and progressing patients.

Trimming pared 2 bases from V and 0 bases from J, leaving 14 bases between. The CDR3 spans 17 residues. Germline assignment: CDR1 SGDLS and CDR2 YYNGEE. For this clone: The antigen is not known.

Clones were read by immunoSEQ multiplex PCR, and TCRdb kept only the in-frame ones, dropping some. The table lists more than 200,000 clones, roughly 74% of them singletons. The material sequenced was PBMCs, taken after 24 months of ibrutinib treatment. This chain links TRBV9 with TRBJ2-2; unclear D gene. The sequence derives from a human donor with chronic lymphocytic leukemia. This CDR3 is CASSVFPSIPNTGELFF. The CDR3 coding sequence is TGTGCCAGCAGCGTGTTCCCATCGATACCGAACACCGGGGAGCTGTTTTTT.